A single sample gave rise to the 19 T cell receptor beta chains below, sequenced in a study of cytomegalovirus exposure and HLA in healthy donors. Both 60 Vbeta primers and 13 Jbeta primers went into the PCR. Sequencing used immunoSEQ multiplex PCR; TCRdb keeps in-frame clones, though not all of them. The sample consists of approximately 54,000 clones, roughly 84% of them appearing once. The sequencing input was PBMCs. Receptors were obtained from a woman aged 18-30 years in good health and CMV-seronegative.

The CDR3 nucleotides are TGTGCCAGCAGCTTAGCGTCTGGACTACCCCATGAGCAGTACTTC. Translation gives CASSLASGLPHEQYF. The rearrangement joins TRBV7-8 to TRBJ2-7, with D possibly matching TRBD2 (6 bases). The CDR3 length is 15 residues. CDR1 and CDR2 from the germline V gene are SGHVS and FQNEAQ. V lost 0 bases and J 7 bases, leaving 16 bases between the germline ends.

This chain uses TRBV6-4 with TRBJ1-1; the D gene is possibly TRBD1 (5 bases). CDR1 is MRHNA, CDR2 SNTAGT, per germline. The CDR3 loop spans 15 amino acids. V dropped 5 bases and J dropped 5 bases, with 18 bases sitting between them. This chain's CDR3 is CASSPEHLGRTEAFF. CDR3 nucleotide sequence: TGTGCCAGCAGTCCGGAGCATTTGGGGCGGACTGAAGCTTTCTTT.

The rearrangement uses TRBV6-4 and TRBJ2-3; TRBD1 agrees at 12 bases. The CDR3 has 16 residues. Trimming removed 0 bases from V and 4 bases from J; junction bases left unmatched: 2. CDR1 is MRHNA, CDR2 SNTAGT, per germline. CDR3: CASSDSGTGGADTQYF. CDR3 coding DNA: TGTGCCAGCAGTGACTCCGGGACAGGGGGCGCAGATACGCAGTATTTT.

This chain uses TRBV7-2 with TRBJ2-7; a possible D gene is TRBD1 (6 bases). CDR1 and CDR2 from the germline V gene are SGHTA and FQGNSA. The CDR3 consists of 15 residues. V lost 4 bases and J lost 3, with 16 bases in between. CDR3 DNA sequence: TGTGCCAGCAGCTCTAGGGACATCGGATACTACGAGCAGTACTTC. Translating gives CASSSRDIGYYEQYF.

The chain couples TRBV19 to TRBJ2-7; 8 bases are a match to TRBD2. CDR3 length: 14 residues. V dropped 4 bases and J dropped 3; count of bases not matched to a gene: 5. Germline-derived CDR1 and CDR2 are LNHDA and SQIVND (reference sequence). In DNA form, the CDR3 reads TGTGCCAGTAGTAGGGGCCGGGAGGGCTACGAGCAGTACTTC. Protein product: CASSRGREGYEQYF.

V is TRBV6-5 and J is TRBJ2-1; a possible D gene is TRBD1 (5 bases). V was shortened by 9 bases and J by 10 bases, with 16 bases between the two germline ends. The CDR3 is 12 residues long. Germline CDR1 MNHEY, CDR2 SVGAGI. The DNA of the CDR3 is TGTGCCAGTACAGGCCCAACCGCGGAGCAGTTCTTC. Translated, it gives CASTGPTAEQFF.

The rearrangement uses TRBV11-2 and TRBJ1-1; 8 nucleotides match TRBD1. Per germline, CDR1 SGHAT and CDR2 FQNNGV. This CDR3 spans 18 amino acids. The trim removed 1 base at V and 0 bases at J, leaving 10 bases unmatched. The CDR3 spells CASSLVGTGILVNTEAFF. The DNA of the CDR3 is TGTGCCAGCAGCTTAGTCGGGACAGGAATTTTAGTGAACACTGAAGCTTTCTTT.

The genes are TRBV7-7 and TRBJ2-7; 7 bases line up with TRBD1. V dropped 3 bases and J dropped 0; count of bases not matched to a gene: 5. Germline V CDR1 and CDR2: SSHAT, FNYEAQ (reference sequence). The CDR3 is made up of 15 amino acids. The DNA for the CDR3 is TGTGCCAGCAGCTTCGGACAGGCCCCCTCCTACGAGCAGTACTTC. This codes for CASSFGQAPSYEQYF.

V is TRBV7-9 and J is TRBJ1-1, with TRBD1 identical over 7 bases. The CDR3 runs to 15 residues. V trimming: 0 bases; J trimming: 2 bases; junction bases outside the gene matches: 3. The germline gives CDR1 SEHNR, CDR2 FQNEAQ (reference sequence). The CDR3 is CASSLAKGANTEAFF. In DNA, the CDR3 is TGTGCCAGCAGCTTAGCGAAGGGGGCTAACACTGAAGCTTTCTTT.

As regards this clone: The junction differs from germline at one of its ends, possibly a read error. The J gene is TRBJ2-2, the V gene TRBV6-4, with D perhaps matching TRBD2 (5 bases). The CDR3 is 16 residues long. CDR1 is MRHNA and CDR2 is SNTAGT in the germline V gene. CDR3 residues: CASSDLPGSNTGELFF. For the CDR3, the DNA is TGTGCTAGCAGTGACCTGCCGGGATCGAACACCGGGGAGCTGTTTTTT.

V and J are TRBV4-2 and TRBJ2-2; no definite D call. In germline, CDR1 is LGHNA, CDR2 YNFKEQ. This CDR3 region has 14 residues. Trimming pared 0 bases from V and 1 base from J, leaving 3 bases between. The CDR3 DNA follows: TGTGCCAGCAGCCAAGATCGGAACACCGGGGAGCTGTTTTTT. Its translation is CASSQDRNTGELFF.

The chain recombines TRBV7-8 with TRBJ2-7, with 12 positions matching TRBD2. The ends lost 7 bases at V and 5 bases at J; junction bases unmatched: 6. The CDR3 contains 14 residues. Germline V gene sequence: CDR1 SGHVS, CDR2 FQNEAQ. As DNA, the CDR3 is TGTGCCAGCACTGAACTAGCGGGAGGTCACGAGCAGTACTTC. Protein: CASTELAGGHEQYF.

The CDR3 DNA reads TGTGCCACCAGCAGAGAGGGAGGCTCCGCAACTAATGAAAAACTGTTTTTT. Its protein product is CATSREGGSATNEKLFF. The rearrangement links TRBV15 to TRBJ1-4; no firm D call. The CDR3 spans 17 residues. The germline CDR1 and CDR2 sequences are LNHNV and YYDKDF (reference sequence). V was clipped by 0 bases and J by 0 bases, with 11 bases between them.

This clone was observed a few times. V is TRBV15 and J is TRBJ2-7; 8 nucleotides agree with TRBD2. The CDR3 sequence is 15 residues long. The V gene end was trimmed by 0 bases and the J gene end by 6 bases; junction bases not matched to a gene: 7. CDR1 and CDR2 from the germline V gene are LNHNV and YYDKDF (reference sequence). CDR3 in DNA: TGTGCCACCAGCAGAGATCGGGGGGGGGTGAGCGAGCAGTACTTC. This gives the protein CATSRDRGGVSEQYF.

The table lists this clone with a few counts. The chain has TRBV10-3 and TRBJ2-1, with 7 bases identical to TRBD2. This CDR3 has 16 residues. Trimming removed 0 bases from V and 2 bases from J; junction bases left unmatched: 4. Germline-derived CDR1 and CDR2 are ENHRY and SYGVKD. The CDR3 loop reads CAISESGRGTYNEQFF. The CDR3 nucleotides read TGTGCCATCAGTGAGTCGGGGCGGGGGACCTACAATGAGCAGTTCTTC.

This chain links TRBV30 with TRBJ1-4; 8 bases map to TRBD1. This CDR3 contains 11 residues. J lost 15 bases, V lost 3 bases, and 6 bases had no gene match. Germline CDR1 is GTSNPN and CDR2 is SVGIG (reference sequence). The CDR3 DNA sequence: TGTGCCTGGAGCCTACAGGGGGGGTTGTTTTTT. This encodes CAWSLQGGLFF.

The table lists this clone with a few counts. This rearrangement joins TRBV4-1 to TRBJ1-1; TRBD1 matches 7 bases. This CDR3 has 13 amino acids. V lost 6 bases and J lost 6; bases outside the gene matches: 7. Germline assignment: CDR1 MGHRA and CDR2 YSYEKL. The CDR3 region has the DNA TGCGCCAGCAGTCAGGACAGGATGGCTGAAGCTTTCTTT. It codes for CASSQDRMAEAFF.

V and J are TRBV6-5 and TRBJ2-5; the match to TRBD2 covers 11 bases. The CDR3 covers 15 residues. V trimming: 10 bases; J trimming: 5 bases; junction bases outside the gene matches: 12. The V gene's germline CDR1 is MNHEY and CDR2 SVGAGI. CDR3 nucleotide sequence: TGTGCCACCGCTCCCCTACTAGCGGGAGTCGAGACCCAGTACTTC. Its protein product is CATAPLLAGVETQYF.

The chain couples TRBV2 to TRBJ2-2; TRBD2 might be the D (6 bases). With 7 bases removed from V and 8 bases from J, the gap between germline ends came to 11 bases. The CDR3 has 12 residues. Germline V gives CDR1 SNHLY, CDR2 FYNNEI. The chain's CDR3 is CASTGGEGELFF. Here the CDR3 DNA reads TGTGCCAGCACCGGGGGTGAGGGGGAGCTGTTTTTT.